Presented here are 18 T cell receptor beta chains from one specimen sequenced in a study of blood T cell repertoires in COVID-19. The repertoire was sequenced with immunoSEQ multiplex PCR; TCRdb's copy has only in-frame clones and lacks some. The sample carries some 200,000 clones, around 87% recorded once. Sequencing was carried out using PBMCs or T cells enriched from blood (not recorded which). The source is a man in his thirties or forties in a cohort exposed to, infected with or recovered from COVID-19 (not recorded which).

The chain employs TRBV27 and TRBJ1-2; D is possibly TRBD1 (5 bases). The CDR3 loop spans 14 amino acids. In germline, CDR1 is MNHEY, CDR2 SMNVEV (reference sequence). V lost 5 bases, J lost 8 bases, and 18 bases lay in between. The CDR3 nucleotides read TGTGCCAGCAGTCACTCAGGGACTCCCTTCGGCTACACCTTC. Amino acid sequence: CASSHSGTPFGYTF.

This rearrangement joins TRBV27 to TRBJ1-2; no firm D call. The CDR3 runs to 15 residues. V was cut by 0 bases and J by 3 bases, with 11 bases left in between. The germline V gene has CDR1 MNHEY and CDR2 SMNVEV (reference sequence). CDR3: CASSLSTAAYYGYTF. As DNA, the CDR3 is TGTGCCAGCAGTTTATCCACAGCGGCCTACTATGGCTACACCTTC.

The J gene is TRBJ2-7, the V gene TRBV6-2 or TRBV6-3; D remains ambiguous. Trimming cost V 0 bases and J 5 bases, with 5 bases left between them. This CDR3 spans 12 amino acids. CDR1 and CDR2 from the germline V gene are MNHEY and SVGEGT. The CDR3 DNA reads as TGTGCCAGCAGTTACTCGACAAACGAGCAGTACTTC. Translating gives CASSYSTNEQYF.

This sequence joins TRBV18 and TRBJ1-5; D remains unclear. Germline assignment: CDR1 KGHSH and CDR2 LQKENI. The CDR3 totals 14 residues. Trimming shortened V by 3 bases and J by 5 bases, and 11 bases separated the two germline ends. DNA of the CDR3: TGTGCCAGCTCACCTTTCAGGTCCCATCAGCCCCAGCATTTT. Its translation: CASSPFRSHQPQHF. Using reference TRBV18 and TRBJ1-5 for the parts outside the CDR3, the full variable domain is NAGVMQNPRHLVRRRGQEARLRCSPMKGHSHVYWYRQLPEEGLKFMVYLQKENIIDESGMPKERFSAEFPKEGPSILRIQQVVRGDSAAYFCASSPFRSHQPQHFGDGTRLSIL.

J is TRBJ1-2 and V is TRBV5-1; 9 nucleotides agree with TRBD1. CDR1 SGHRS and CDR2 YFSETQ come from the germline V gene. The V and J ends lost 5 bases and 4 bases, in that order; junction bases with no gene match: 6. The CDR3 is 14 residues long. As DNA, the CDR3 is TGCGCCAGCAGACGGGGACAGGGTGGCTATGGCTACACCTTC. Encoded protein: CASRRGQGGYGYTF.

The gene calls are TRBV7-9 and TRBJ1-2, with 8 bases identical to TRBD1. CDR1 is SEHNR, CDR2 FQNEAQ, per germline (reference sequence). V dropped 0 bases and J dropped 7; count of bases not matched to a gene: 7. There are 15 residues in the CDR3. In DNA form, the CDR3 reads TGTGCCAGCAGCTTAGCGTTGGGACAGGTTGCTGGCTACACCTTC. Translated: CASSLALGQVAGYTF.

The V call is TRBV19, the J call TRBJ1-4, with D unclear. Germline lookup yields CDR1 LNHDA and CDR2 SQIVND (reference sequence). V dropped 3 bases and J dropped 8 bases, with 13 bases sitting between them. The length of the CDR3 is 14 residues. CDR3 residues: CASSMGRGGEKLFF. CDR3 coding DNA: TGTGCCAGTAGTATGGGGAGAGGCGGGGAAAAACTGTTTTTT.

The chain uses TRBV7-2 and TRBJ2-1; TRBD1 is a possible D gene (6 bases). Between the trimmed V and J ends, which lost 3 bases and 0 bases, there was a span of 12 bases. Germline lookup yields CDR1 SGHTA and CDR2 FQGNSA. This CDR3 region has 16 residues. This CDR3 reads CASSFATGSSYNEQFF. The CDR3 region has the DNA TGTGCCAGCAGCTTCGCGACAGGCAGCTCCTACAATGAGCAGTTCTTC.

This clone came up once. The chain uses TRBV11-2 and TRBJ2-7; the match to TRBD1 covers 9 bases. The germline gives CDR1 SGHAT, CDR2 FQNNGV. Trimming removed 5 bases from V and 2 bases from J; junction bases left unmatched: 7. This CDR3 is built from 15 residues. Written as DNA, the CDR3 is TGTGCCAGCAGCACCGGGACAGGGACCCCCTACGAGCAGTACTTC. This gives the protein CASSTGTGTPYEQYF.

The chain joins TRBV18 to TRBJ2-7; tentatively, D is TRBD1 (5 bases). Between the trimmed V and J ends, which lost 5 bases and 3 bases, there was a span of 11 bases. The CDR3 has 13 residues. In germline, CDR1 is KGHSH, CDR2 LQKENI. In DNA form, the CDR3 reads TGTGCCAGCTCAGAGAACCAGGGCTACGAGCAGTACTTC. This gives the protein CASSENQGYEQYF.

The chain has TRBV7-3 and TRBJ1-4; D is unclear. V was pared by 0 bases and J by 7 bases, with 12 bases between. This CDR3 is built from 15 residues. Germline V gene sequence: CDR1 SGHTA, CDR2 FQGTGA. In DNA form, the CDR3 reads TGTGCCAGCAGCTTAACGGGGAGGGTTGGTGAAAAACTGTTTTTT. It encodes CASSLTGRVGEKLFF.

CDR3 protein: CASSFGGSLNEQFF. The DNA for the CDR3 is TGTGCCAGCAGCTTTGGCGGGAGCCTAAATGAGCAGTTCTTC. This chain links TRBV7-9 with TRBJ2-1; 7 bases match TRBD2. There are 14 residues in the CDR3. With V trimmed by 3 bases and J by 7 bases, 6 bases remained unmatched. Germline loops: CDR1 SEHNR, CDR2 FQNEAQ (reference sequence).

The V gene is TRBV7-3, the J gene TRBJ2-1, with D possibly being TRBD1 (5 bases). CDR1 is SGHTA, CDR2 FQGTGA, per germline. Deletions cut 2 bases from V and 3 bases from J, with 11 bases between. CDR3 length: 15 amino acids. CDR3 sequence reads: CASSLAGQGYNEQFF. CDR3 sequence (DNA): TGTGCCAGCAGCTTAGCAGGGCAGGGCTACAATGAGCAGTTCTTC.

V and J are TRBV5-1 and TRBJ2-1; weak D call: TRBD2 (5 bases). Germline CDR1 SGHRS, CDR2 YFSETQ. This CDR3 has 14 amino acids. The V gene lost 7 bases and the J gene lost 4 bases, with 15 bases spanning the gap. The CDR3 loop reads CASARELGYNEQFF. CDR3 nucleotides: TGCGCCAGCGCGAGGGAGCTAGGGTACAATGAGCAGTTCTTC.

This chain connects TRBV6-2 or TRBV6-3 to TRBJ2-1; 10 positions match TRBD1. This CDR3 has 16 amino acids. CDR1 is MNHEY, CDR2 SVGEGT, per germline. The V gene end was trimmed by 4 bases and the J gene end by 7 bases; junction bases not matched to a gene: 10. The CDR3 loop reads CASSSAQGQGKNEQFF. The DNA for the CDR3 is TGTGCCAGCAGTTCGGCCCAGGGACAGGGGAAGAATGAGCAGTTCTTC.

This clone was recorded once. The chain's CDR3 is CATSEGLQGEYHTDTQYF. Written as DNA, the CDR3 is TGTGCCACCAGTGAGGGCTTACAGGGGGAGTACCACACAGATACGCAGTATTTT. The chain links TRBV24-1 to TRBJ2-3, with TRBD1 matching over 8 bases. V shed 4 bases, J shed 2 bases, and the junction held 13 bases outside the gene matches. The length of the CDR3 is 18 residues. The germline CDR1 and CDR2 sequences are KGHDR and SFDVKD.

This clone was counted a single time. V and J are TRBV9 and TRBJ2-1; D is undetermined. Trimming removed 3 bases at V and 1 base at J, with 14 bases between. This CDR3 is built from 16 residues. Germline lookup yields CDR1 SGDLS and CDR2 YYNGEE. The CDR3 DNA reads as TGTGCCAGCAGCGAGAGCTCTGAGGTTTCCTACAATGAGCAGTTCTTC. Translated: CASSESSEVSYNEQFF.

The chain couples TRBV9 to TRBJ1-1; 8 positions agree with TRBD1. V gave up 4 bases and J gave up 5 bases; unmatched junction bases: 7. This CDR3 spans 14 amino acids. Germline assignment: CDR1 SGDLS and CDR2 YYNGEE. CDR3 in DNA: TGTGCCAGCAGCAAGGGACAGGCGAGGACTGAAGCTTTCTTT. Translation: CASSKGQARTEAFF.